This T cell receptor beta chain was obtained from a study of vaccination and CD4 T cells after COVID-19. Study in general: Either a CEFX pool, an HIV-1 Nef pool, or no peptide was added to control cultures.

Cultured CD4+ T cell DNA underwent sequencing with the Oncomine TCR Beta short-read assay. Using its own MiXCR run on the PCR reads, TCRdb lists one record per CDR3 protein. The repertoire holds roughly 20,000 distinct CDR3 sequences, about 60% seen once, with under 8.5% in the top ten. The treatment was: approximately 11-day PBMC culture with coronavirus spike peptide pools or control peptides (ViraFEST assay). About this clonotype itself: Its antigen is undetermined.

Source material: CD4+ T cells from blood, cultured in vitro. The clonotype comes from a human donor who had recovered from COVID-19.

The CDR3 DNA follows: TGTGCCAGCAGCCGCAGTAACCTCAATGAGCAGTTCTTC. As protein: CASSRSNLNEQFF. The V and J genes are TRBV3-1 and TRBJ2-1; D not resolved. Germline-derived CDR1 and CDR2 are LGHDT and YNNKEL (reference sequence). This CDR3 comprises 13 residues. V was cut by 4 bases and J by 6 bases, with 10 bases left in between.